The 5 T cell receptor beta chains in this list originate from one sample, sequenced in a study of control samples from healthy donors and cancer patients (dated by TCRdb to 2019 to 2021). The library was made by the immunoSEQ multiplex PCR assay. TCRdb limited this immuneACCESS table to in-frame rearrangements with V and J called. A share of clones is missing; checked studies link under half to unresolved V genes, and the rest is unexplained. This sample is represented by 110,000 or so clones; approximately 80% of them were singletons. The ten most abundant clones make up roughly 6.5% of the sample. Sequencing was carried out using blood. The receptor source for this set is a man aged 18-30 years in good health.

This clone was counted a single time. V gene TRBV6-5 combines with J gene TRBJ2-7, with D hard to call. The CDR3 sequence is 13 residues long. Deletions cut 6 bases from V and 4 bases from J, with 13 bases between. Germline CDR1 MNHEY, CDR2 SVGAGI. CDR3 protein: CASRVAVEYEQYV. Written as DNA, the CDR3 is TGTGCCAGCAGAGTGGCGGTGGAGTACGAGCAGTACGTC.

The genes are TRBV4-1 and TRBJ1-5; D remains unclear. The germline CDR1 and CDR2 sequences are MGHRA and YSYEKL. The CDR3 is 15 residues long. Trimming stripped 0 bases from V and 6 bases from J, with 12 bases between. For the CDR3, the DNA is TGCGCCAGCAGCCAAGATCCAGGCTTGGGTCAGCCCCAGCATTTT. Protein product: CASSQDPGLGQPQHF.

The chain joins TRBV19 to TRBJ1-5; D perhaps matches TRBD1 (6 bases). Germline lookup yields CDR1 LNHDA and CDR2 SQIVND (reference sequence). Deletions cut 3 bases from V and 3 bases from J, with 15 bases between. CDR3 length: 16 residues. CDR3 sequence reads: CASSIGGHGLNQPQHF. CDR3 coding DNA: TGTGCCAGTAGTATCGGGGGACATGGACTCAATCAGCCCCAGCATTTT.

This clone was counted once. This chain connects TRBV7-6 to TRBJ2-7, with TRBD1 identical over 8 bases. The CDR3 has 13 residues. Per the germline V gene, CDR1 is SGHVS and CDR2 is FNYEAQ. After removal of 2 bases from V and 4 bases from J, the junction contained 1 base not matched to a gene. In DNA form, the CDR3 reads TGTGCCAGCAGCTTAAGACAGGGGTACGAGCAGTACTTC. Translating gives CASSLRQGYEQYF.

The chain is built from TRBV5-1 and TRBJ2-2, with TRBD1 matching 7 bases. Germline V lookup: CDR1 SGHRS, CDR2 YFSETQ. CDR3 length: 14 residues. J was trimmed by 1 base and V by 4 bases; bases with no gene match: 1. The CDR3 loop reads CASSRTGNTGELFF. Here the CDR3 DNA reads TGCGCCAGCAGCCGGACAGGGAACACCGGGGAGCTGTTTTTT.